This passage covers 17 T cell receptor beta chains from one sample sequenced in a study of shared clonotypes between healthy human individuals (dated by TCRdb to 2020 to 2022). The library came from the immunoSEQ multiplex PCR assay. The clones in this table, taken by TCRdb from immuneACCESS, are in-frame only. Not every clone is retained; where verified, under half of the shortfall comes from an unresolved V gene, and the cause of the rest is unknown. The sample table holds roughly 380,000 clones, of which about 96% were seen once. Clones ranked in the top ten supply about 0.34% of the sample. Sequencing was performed on memory CD8+ T cells sorted from blood. The cell subset or site label corresponds to: CD45RO+ cells pooled with CCR7-negative TemRA cells. Receptor source: a man between 25 and 39 years old in good health.

This sequence joins TRBV28 and TRBJ2-1; D is possibly TRBD2 (6 bases). Germline CDR1 MDHEN, CDR2 SYDVKM. The CDR3 totals 14 residues. The V gene lost 4 bases and the J gene lost 4 bases, with 11 bases spanning the gap. CDR3 region: CASSSSRGYNEQFF. The CDR3 nucleotides read TGTGCCAGCAGTTCGAGCCGGGGGTACAATGAGCAGTTCTTC.

The V gene is TRBV5-3, the J gene TRBJ2-1, with 8 nucleotides matching TRBD2. TRBV5-3 falls under the ORF class, with uncertain function. The CDR3 spans 13 residues. V was pared by 1 base and J by 8 bases, with 2 bases of the junction left unmatched. The CDR3: CARSLREGHEQFF. DNA for the CDR3: TGTGCCAGAAGCTTGCGGGAGGGCCATGAGCAGTTCTTC.

This chain uses TRBV10-3 with TRBJ2-7, with 7 bases that match TRBD1. The CDR3 is 12 amino acids. With V trimmed by 5 bases and J by 3 bases, 1 base remained unmatched. Germline CDR1 ENHRY, CDR2 SYGVKD. CDR3 coding DNA: TGTGCCATCAGTACAGGGGTCTACGAGCAGTACTTC. Protein: CAISTGVYEQYF.

This chain uses TRBV9 with TRBJ2-3; no clear D gene. V gave up 3 bases and J gave up 6 bases, with 8 bases separating them. CDR3 length: 12 residues. Germline V gene data show CDR1 as SGDLS and CDR2 as YYNGEE. The CDR3 bases are TGTGCCAGCAGCGCCCAGAGGGATACGCAGTATTTT. Encoded protein: CASSAQRDTQYF. Complete variable domain (other parts from reference TRBV9 and TRBJ2-3): DSGVTQTPKHLITATGQRVTLRCSPRSGDLSVYWYQQSLDQGLQFLIQYYNGEERAKGNILERFSAQQFPDLHSELNLSSLELGDSALYFCASSAQRDTQYFGPGTRLTVL.

The gene calls are TRBV6-5 and TRBJ2-5; 9 nucleotides agree with TRBD2. Per the germline V gene, CDR1 is MNHEY and CDR2 is SVGAGI. CDR3 length equals 15 residues. V was pared by 6 bases and J by 1 base, with 6 bases of the junction left unmatched. In DNA, the CDR3 is TGTGCCAGCAGCAACGGCGGGAGGGGCCAAGAGACCCAGTACTTC. Protein: CASSNGGRGQETQYF.

This sequence joins TRBV7-9 and TRBJ2-7; D not certain. Between the trimmed V and J ends, which lost 1 base and 2 bases, there was a span of 3 bases. The CDR3 spans 12 residues. Germline-derived CDR1 and CDR2 are SEHNR and FQNEAQ (reference sequence). The CDR3 region is CASSLETYEQYF. The CDR3 DNA follows: TGTGCCAGCAGCTTAGAAACCTACGAGCAGTACTTC. Full variable domain (outside the CDR3, taken from reference TRBV7-9 and TRBJ2-7): DTGVSQNPRHKITKRGQNVTFRCDPISEHNRLYWYRQTLGQGPEFLTYFQNEAQLEKSRLLSDRFSAERPKGSFSTLEIQRTEQGDSAMYLCASSLETYEQYFGPGTRLTVT.

This clone was recorded once. This chain links TRBV4-2 with TRBJ1-4, with 9 bases that match TRBD1. V shed 0 bases, J shed 7 bases, and the junction held 9 bases outside the gene matches. This CDR3 is 17 amino acids long. Germline lookup yields CDR1 LGHNA and CDR2 YNFKEQ. CDR3 DNA: TGTGCCAGCAGCCAAGATTCTCGGGACAGGGTGGGTGAAAAACTGTTTTTT. The encoded protein is CASSQDSRDRVGEKLFF.

This chain joins TRBV4-1 and TRBJ2-7; 8 nucleotides match TRBD2. V lost 0 bases to trimming and J lost 7 bases; unmatched junction nucleotides: 8. Germline CDR1 and CDR2: MGHRA and YSYEKL. This CDR3 spans 15 amino acids. CDR3 in DNA: TGCGCCAGCAGCCAAGACCCGGCCGGCGGGAGGGAGCAGTACTTC. Its translation: CASSQDPAGGREQYF.

The J gene is TRBJ2-7, the V gene TRBV14; D gene uncertain. V was shortened by 1 base and J by 6 bases, with 10 bases between the two germline ends. Germline-derived CDR1 and CDR2 are SGHDN and FVKESK. This CDR3 is built from 13 residues. In DNA, the CDR3 is TGTGCCAGCAGCCAAGTGATGGGTCTCGAGCAGTACTTC. Its protein is CASSQVMGLEQYF.

V and J are TRBV27 and TRBJ1-3; D remains unclear. Germline V CDR1 and CDR2: MNHEY, SMNVEV (reference sequence). The CDR3 length is 13 residues. V was trimmed by 2 bases and J by 2 bases, leaving 4 bases between them. The CDR3 is CASSLIAGNTIYF. The CDR3 nucleotides are TGTGCCAGCAGTTTAATCGCTGGAAACACCATATATTTT.

The rearrangement links TRBV28 to TRBJ1-1, with unresolved D. Germline V gene lookup returns CDR1 MDHEN and CDR2 SYDVKM. There are 9 residues in the CDR3. The CDR3 sequence is CESGTEAFF. In DNA form, the CDR3 reads TGTGAAAGCGGCACTGAAGCTTTCTTT.

The genes are TRBV9 and TRBJ1-1; D possibly corresponds to TRBD1 (5 bases). Germline V gene sequence: CDR1 SGDLS, CDR2 YYNGEE. The CDR3 loop spans 14 amino acids. The V gene lost 4 bases and the J gene lost 4 bases, with 14 bases spanning the gap. CDR3 DNA: TGTGCCAGCAGCTCGACGACAGTCATCACTGAAGCTTTCTTT. It specifies CASSSTTVITEAFF.

The J gene is TRBJ1-2, the V gene TRBV5-1; the D is unclear. V was cut by 0 bases and J by 2 bases, with 5 bases left in between. This CDR3 is 13 amino acids long. The V gene's germline CDR1 is SGHRS and CDR2 YFSETQ. In DNA, the CDR3 is TGCGCCAGCAGCTTGGGACTAAACTATGGCTACACCTTC. This translates into CASSLGLNYGYTF.

This rearrangement joins TRBV5-5 to TRBJ2-5, with D unresolved. CDR1 is SGHKS and CDR2 is YYEKEE in the germline V gene (reference sequence). V was shortened by 6 bases and J by 0 bases, with 18 bases between the two germline ends. The length of the CDR3 is 16 residues. The CDR3 nucleotides read TGTGCCAGCACCAAGAGGAACAGCCGCTACCAAGAGACCCAGTACTTC. This encodes CASTKRNSRYQETQYF.

This chain connects TRBV9 to TRBJ2-5; 11 positions agree with TRBD1. This CDR3 has 14 residues. After removal of 4 bases from V and 4 bases from J, the junction contained 3 bases not matched to a gene. Germline-derived CDR1 and CDR2 are SGDLS and YYNGEE. CDR3 amino acids: CASSLGTGGETQYF. In nucleotides, the CDR3 is TGTGCCAGCAGCCTCGGGACAGGGGGAGAGACCCAGTACTTC.

V usage is TRBV18 and J usage is TRBJ2-3; 7 bases agree with TRBD1. Trimming cost V 2 bases and J 4 bases; bases outside gene matches: 3. Germline-derived CDR1 and CDR2 are KGHSH and LQKENI. The CDR3 is 14 amino acids. For the CDR3, the DNA is TGTGCCAGCTCACCAGACAGGGTTGCAGATACGCAGTATTTT. Translation gives CASSPDRVADTQYF.

As to this clone: Relative to the germline gene, one junction end is altered; a read error may explain this. This chain connects TRBV7-7 to TRBJ2-2; the match to TRBD2 covers 7 bases. In germline, CDR1 is SSHAT, CDR2 FNYEAQ (reference sequence). The CDR3 extends over 14 amino acids. CDR3 loop: CASSLGEGRRELFF. For the CDR3, the DNA is TGTGCTAGCAGCTTAGGGGAGGGCCGTCGGGAGCTGTTTTTT.